The 22 T cell receptor beta chains below all came from one sample that was sequenced in a study of Graves' ophthalmopathy and Graves' hyperthyroidism. TCR beta CDR3 regions were amplified from RNA transcripts. HTBI primers served in a first-round RT-PCR, which a second-round multiplex PCR followed. TCRdb reprocessed the multiplex PCR reads with MiXCR, giving one entry per CDR3 protein. This sample yields hundreds of thousands of distinct CDR3 sequences, of which 20% to 25% are seen a single time; 7.1% belongs to the top ten. Source material: peripheral blood. The receptor source for this set is a young woman with stable Graves' hyperthyroidism. Some clones in this sample may be carry-over from other donors' samples.

There are many counts of this clonotype. V gene TRBV19 combines with J gene TRBJ1-2; D not resolved. This CDR3 spans 12 amino acids. Germline loops: CDR1 LNHDA, CDR2 SQIVND (reference sequence). Trimming pared 5 bases from V and 4 bases from J, leaving 8 bases between. This chain's CDR3 is CASSPDTYGYTF. CDR3 nucleotide sequence: TGTGCCAGTAGTCCAGATACCTATGGCTACACCTTC.

This clonotype was seen at least ten times. V gene TRBV10-3 combines with J gene TRBJ1-1, with TRBD1 matching over 8 bases. The germline V gene encodes CDR1 ENHRY and CDR2 SYGVKD. The CDR3 consists of 14 residues. Germline trimming cut 4 bases from V and 3 bases from J; bases unmatched to any gene: 4. The CDR3 DNA follows: TGTGCCATCAGTGCGGACAGGGTGGACACTGAAGCTTTCTTT. This encodes CAISADRVDTEAFF.

This clonotype was counted ten times or more. J is TRBJ2-7 and V is TRBV28; D is unclear. V lost 6 bases and J 0 bases, leaving 9 bases between the germline ends. Germline loops: CDR1 MDHEN, CDR2 SYDVKM. The CDR3 loop spans 13 amino acids. For the CDR3, the DNA is TGTGCCAGCAGCTACTACAACTCCTACGAGCAGTACTTC. Amino acids: CASSYYNSYEQYF.

Many counts were recorded for this clonotype. The rearrangement links TRBV10-1 to TRBJ1-1, with 8 bases aligning to TRBD1. Germline V CDR1 and CDR2: WNHNN, SYGVQD (reference sequence). The CDR3 loop spans 16 amino acids. With 4 bases clipped from V and 1 base from J, the junction kept 8 bases outside the gene matches. The DNA of the CDR3 is TGCGCCAGCAGTGGAGGACAGGGAATGGGGAACACTGAAGCTTTCTTT. Residues: CASSGGQGMGNTEAFF.

About this clonotype itself: This sequence may be a read error, since a much larger clone differs from it by one base. The genes are TRBV6-2 or TRBV6-3 and TRBJ1-1, with 8 bases lining up with TRBD1. The CDR3 totals 17 residues. Germline loops: CDR1 MNHEY, CDR2 SVGEGT. CDR3 protein: CASRHGQGSQLNTEACF. CDR3 DNA sequence: TGTGCCAGCAGACACGGACAGGGATCCCAATTGAACACTGAAGCTTGCTTT.

This clonotype was recorded at least ten times. The chain uses TRBV6-1 and TRBJ1-2; 9 nucleotides match TRBD1. CDR3 length: 13 residues. Germline trimming cut 7 bases from V and 5 bases from J; bases unmatched to any gene: 5. The germline CDR1 and CDR2 sequences are MNHNS and SASEGT. CDR3 DNA: TGTGCCAGCATGACCGGGACAGGGTATGGCTACACCTTC. Its protein product is CASMTGTGYGYTF.

This clonotype was counted ten times or more. J is TRBJ2-7 and V is TRBV6-1; 10 positions match TRBD2. Germline values: CDR1 MNHNS, CDR2 SASEGT. There are 15 residues in the CDR3. V trimming: 6 bases; J trimming: 3 bases; junction bases outside the gene matches: 8. The CDR3 region is CASRNLAGDDYEQYF. CDR3 nucleotide sequence: TGTGCCAGCAGGAATCTAGCGGGAGATGACTACGAGCAGTACTTC.

In its sample, this clonotype was seen many times. The V call is TRBV7-3, the J call TRBJ2-5; D possibly corresponds to TRBD2 (6 bases). Germline lookup yields CDR1 SGHTA and CDR2 FQGTGA. V lost 5 bases and J 1 base, leaving 11 bases between the germline ends. This CDR3 is 14 amino acids long. The CDR3 loop is CASSAYGGQETQYF. CDR3 coding DNA: TGTGCCAGCAGCGCATACGGGGGCCAAGAGACCCAGTACTTC. The whole variable domain, remainder taken from reference TRBV7-3 and TRBJ2-5, is GAGVSQTPSNKVTEKGKYVELRCDPISGHTALYWYRQSLGQGPEFLIYFQGTGAADDSGLPNDRFFAVRPEGSVSTLKIQRTERGDSAVYLCASSAYGGQETQYFGPGTRLLVL.

This clonotype was seen a handful of times. The junction does not match germline at one end; this may be a read error. CDR3 region: CASFTPGQGNAEAFF. CDR3 nucleotide sequence: TGTGCCAGCTTTACCCCGGGACAGGGGAACGCTGAAGCTTTCTTT. The chain couples TRBV2 to TRBJ1-1; 10 bases agree with TRBD1. This CDR3 region has 15 residues. Germline V gene lookup returns CDR1 SNHLY and CDR2 FYNNEI.

This clonotype turned up a few times. The gene calls are TRBV27 and TRBJ1-2, with 7 bases lining up with TRBD1. V lost 6 bases and J lost 8; bases outside the gene matches: 9. The CDR3 runs to 13 residues. CDR1 MNHEY and CDR2 SMNVEV come from the germline V gene (reference sequence). CDR3 sequence: CASRREGAKGYTF. In DNA form, the CDR3 reads TGTGCCAGCAGGCGGGAGGGGGCAAAGGGCTACACCTTC.

Only a few counts were recorded for this clonotype. The chain uses TRBV12-3 or TRBV12-4 and TRBJ2-7, with a weak D call TRBD1 (6 bases). The CDR3 is 13 residues long. V lost 8 bases to trimming and J lost 4 bases, with 15 bases between them. This CDR3 is CASRTGTLYEQYF. The CDR3 DNA sequence: TGTGCCAGCCGAACAGGGACCCTATACGAGCAGTACTTC.

This clonotype was recorded at least ten times. The J gene is TRBJ1-1, the V gene TRBV28, with a possible D match to TRBD1 (5 bases). Trimming pared 6 bases from V and 4 bases from J, leaving 12 bases between. CDR1 is MDHEN and CDR2 is SYDVKM in the germline V gene. The CDR3 extends over 13 amino acids. This CDR3 reads CASRGEGSTEAFF. DNA for the CDR3: TGTGCCAGCAGAGGAGAGGGGAGCACTGAAGCTTTCTTT.

The chain is built from TRBV6-1 and TRBJ1-1; D is undetermined. CDR3 size: 15 residues. V dropped 6 bases and J dropped 4 bases, with 18 bases sitting between them. Germline CDR1 and CDR2: MNHNS and SASEGT. CDR3 sequence: CASSRAPQVGTEAFF. DNA for the CDR3: TGTGCCAGCAGCCGGGCCCCGCAGGTGGGCACTGAAGCTTTCTTT.

This clonotype was seen at least ten times. In DNA, the CDR3 is TGTGCCAGTAGCAGACAACCGCGAACTTATGGCTACACCTTC. Its translation is CASSRQPRTYGYTF. The rearrangement uses TRBV19 and TRBJ1-2; D not certain. Trimming took 6 bases from V and 5 from J, leaving 16 bases between them. This CDR3 spans 14 amino acids. The V gene's germline CDR1 is LNHDA and CDR2 SQIVND (reference sequence).

This clonotype was seen ten or more times. The chain combines TRBV27 with TRBJ1-2; a weak D match, TRBD1 (5 bases). Germline CDR1 is MNHEY and CDR2 is SMNVEV (reference sequence). V lost 5 bases, J lost 4 bases, and 14 bases lay in between. This CDR3 has 14 amino acids. DNA for the CDR3: TGTGCCAGCAGTCCCCTACAGGTCCCCTATGGCTACACCTTC. Its protein is CASSPLQVPYGYTF.

The table lists this clonotype with many counts. The chain has TRBV7-2 and TRBJ1-5, with D tentatively TRBD1 (5 bases). The CDR3 consists of 14 residues. Trimming shortened V by 2 bases and J by 6 bases, and 11 bases separated the two germline ends. Germline V gene data show CDR1 as SGHTA and CDR2 as FQGNSA. The CDR3: CASSLIQGGQPQHF. The CDR3 bases are TGTGCCAGCAGCTTAATCCAGGGAGGTCAGCCCCAGCATTTT. The variable domain in full, completed from reference TRBV7-2 and TRBJ1-5, reads GAGVSQSPSNKVTEKGKDVELRCDPISGHTALYWYRQSLGQGLEFLIYFQGNSAPDKSGLPSDRFSAERTGGSVSTLTIQRTQQEDSAVYLCASSLIQGGQPQHFGDGTRLSIL.

This clonotype was recorded at least ten times. The chain employs TRBV12-3 or TRBV12-4 and TRBJ1-2; D may be TRBD1 (5 bases). CDR3 length: 15 amino acids. V was cut by 6 bases and J by 0 bases, with 14 bases left in between. CDR3 DNA sequence: TGTGCCAGCAGGTTGGGTAGGGGCACTAACTATGGCTACACCTTC. This gives the protein CASRLGRGTNYGYTF.

This clonotype was picked up many times. The chain is built from TRBV7-2 and TRBJ1-5; D is unclear. There are 13 residues in the CDR3. Germline assignment: CDR1 SGHTA and CDR2 FQGNSA. The V end was cut by 5 bases, the J end by 4 bases, with 9 bases between. The CDR3 sequence: CASSQNGNQPQHF. CDR3 DNA sequence: TGTGCCAGCAGCCAGAACGGGAATCAGCCCCAGCATTTT.

The rearrangement joins TRBV2 to TRBJ1-1, with a tentative D call TRBD1 (6 bases). From germline, CDR1 is SNHLY and CDR2 FYNNEI. The CDR3 length is 13 residues. This CDR3 reads CTRTGTSNTEAFF. The CDR3 region has the DNA TGTACCCGTACCGGGACATCGAACACTGAAGCTTTCTTT.

The gene calls are TRBV28 and TRBJ2-7; D may be TRBD2 (6 bases). CDR1 and CDR2 from the germline V gene are MDHEN and SYDVKM. The germline V and J ends were trimmed by 7 bases and 2 bases, with 21 bases remaining between them. This CDR3 is built from 16 residues. The CDR3 region has the DNA TGTGCCAGCACCCGAAGTTGGGGGGAGGTCCCCTACGAGCAGTACTTC. Its translation is CASTRSWGEVPYEQYF.

This clonotype was observed many times. The genes are TRBV11-2 and TRBJ2-5, with D possibly called TRBD1 or TRBD2 (5 bases each). The V end was cut by 2 bases, the J end by 2 bases, with 9 bases between. The CDR3 has 14 residues. CDR1 and CDR2 (germline): SGHAT, FQNNGV. The CDR3 protein is CASSLRWGQETQYF. The CDR3 DNA is TGTGCCAGCAGCTTACGGTGGGGGCAAGAGACCCAGTACTTC.

The chain uses TRBV12-3 or TRBV12-4 and TRBJ2-2; D gene uncertain. The CDR3 totals 14 residues. Trimming left V 4 bases short and J 6 bases short, with 12 bases between. The DNA for the CDR3 is TGTGCCAGCAGTTCTTCAACAAGGGCCGGGGAGCTGTTTTTT. This gives the protein CASSSSTRAGELFF.